This T cell receptor (beta chain) was identified in a study of OX40 agonist ivuxolimab in advanced cancers. TCRdb keeps only in-frame clones here, not all; method: immunoSEQ multiplex PCR. The repertoire includes roughly 80,000 clones, more than 80% of them detected once, and less than 3.5% sits in the top ten. This TCR derives from an adult with an advanced solid tumor such as melanoma, head and neck, liver or kidney cancer. The sequences come from CD4+ or CD8+ T cells sorted from blood, collected in a trial of the OX40 agonist ivuxolimab.

CDR3 coding DNA: TGTGCCATCAGGTCGGAGCGTACTGAAAAACTGTTTTTT. It is translated as CAIRSERTEKLFF. The rearrangement uses TRBV10-3 and TRBJ1-4; D is unclear. The CDR3 contains 13 residues. The germline V gene has CDR1 ENHRY and CDR2 SYGVKD. V was trimmed by 6 bases and J by 7 bases, leaving 12 bases between them.